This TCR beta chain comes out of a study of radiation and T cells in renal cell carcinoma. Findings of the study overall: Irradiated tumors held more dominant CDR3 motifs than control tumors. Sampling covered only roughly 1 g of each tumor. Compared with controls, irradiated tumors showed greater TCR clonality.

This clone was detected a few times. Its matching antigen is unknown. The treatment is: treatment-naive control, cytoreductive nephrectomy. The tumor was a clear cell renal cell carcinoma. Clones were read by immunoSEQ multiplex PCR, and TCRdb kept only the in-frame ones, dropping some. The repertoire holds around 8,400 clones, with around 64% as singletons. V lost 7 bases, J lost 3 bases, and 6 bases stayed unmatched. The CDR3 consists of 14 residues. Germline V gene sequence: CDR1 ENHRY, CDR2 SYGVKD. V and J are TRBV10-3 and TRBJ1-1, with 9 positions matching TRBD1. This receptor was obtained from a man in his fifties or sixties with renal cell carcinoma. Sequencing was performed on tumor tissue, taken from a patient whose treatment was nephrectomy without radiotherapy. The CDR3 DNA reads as TGTGCCATCACCCGGACAGGGGATGACACTGAAGCTTTCTTT. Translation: CAITRTGDDTEAFF.